The source of this T cell receptor beta chain is a study of T cells after yellow fever vaccination. The sample holds many counts of this clonotype. TCRdb independently ran MiXCR on the 5' RACE reads; one entry per CDR3 protein. The data contain about 340,000 distinct CDR3 sequences, around 12% of them singletons. The germline gives CDR1 MNHEY, CDR2 SVGAGI. This CDR3 contains 12 residues. V lost 7 bases to trimming and J lost 8 bases; unmatched junction nucleotides: 3. The source is a man aged 18 to 29 who received the YFV17D yellow fever vaccine. This material consisted of CD4+ T cells sorted from PBMCs, taken 15 days after the yellow fever booster vaccination. The rearrangement joins TRBV6-5 to TRBJ1-2; 11 positions agree with TRBD1. CDR3 protein: CASTGQGAGYTF. In DNA, the CDR3 is TGTGCCAGCACCGGACAGGGGGCCGGCTACACCTTC.